This TCR beta chain was captured in a study of regulatory T cells in long-lasting Graves disease. Findings of the study overall: Persistent cases favored TRBV28, TRBJ1-2 and TRBJ2-5.

Through Arm-PCR of CDR3 regions and iRepertoire HTBI primers, TCR beta libraries were built. TCRdb redid the calling of the multiplex PCR reads with MiXCR, one entry per CDR3 protein. The sample includes more than 400,000 distinct CDR3 sequences, about 17% of them seen just once. As for time point: newly diagnosed GD, antithyroid drugs for less than 3 months. From RNA extracted from PBMCs, the TCR library was made. A roughly 8.7-milliliter sample of peripheral blood was drawn into EDTA tubes. This clonotype was seen more than once but under ten times. Antigen: not known. At one of its ends the junction is not consistent with the germline gene, which may arise from a read error. Germline CDR1 is SGHAT and CDR2 is FQNNGV. The CDR3 has 16 residues. Separately, the same data were catalogued under a study of T cells in Graves' hyperthyroidism and ophthalmopathy. That report notes: Graves' hyperthyroidism is called stable when ophthalmopathy does not progress within 18 months.

This receptor was taken from a woman aged 25 to 39 with Graves disease. The V and J genes are TRBV11-2 and TRBJ1-6, with D hard to call. The sample was peripheral blood mononuclear cells (PBMCs), taken at new diagnosis, from a patient treated with antithyroid drugs. The CDR3 region has the DNA TGTGCCAGCAGCTACCGGACGGTAGCCTATAATTCACCCCCCCACTTT. Translating it yields CASSYRTVAYNSPPHF.